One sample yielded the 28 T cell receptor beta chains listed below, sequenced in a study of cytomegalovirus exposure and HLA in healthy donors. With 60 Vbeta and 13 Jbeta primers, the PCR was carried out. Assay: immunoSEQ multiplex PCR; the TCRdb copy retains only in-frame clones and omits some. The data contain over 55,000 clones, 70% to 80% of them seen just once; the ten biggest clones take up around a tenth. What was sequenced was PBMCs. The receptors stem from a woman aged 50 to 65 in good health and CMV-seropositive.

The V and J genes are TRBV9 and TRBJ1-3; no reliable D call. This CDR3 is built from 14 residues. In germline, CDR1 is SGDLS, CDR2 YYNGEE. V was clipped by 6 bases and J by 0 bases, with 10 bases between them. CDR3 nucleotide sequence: TGTGCCAGCAACCAGGATAGCTCTGGAAACACCATATATTTT. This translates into CASNQDSSGNTIYF.

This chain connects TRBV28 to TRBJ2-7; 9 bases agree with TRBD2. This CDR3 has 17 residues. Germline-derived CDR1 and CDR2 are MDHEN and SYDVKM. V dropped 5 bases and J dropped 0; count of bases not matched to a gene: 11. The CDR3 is CASSPHTTSGNSYEQYF. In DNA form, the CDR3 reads TGTGCCAGCAGTCCCCATACGACTAGCGGCAACTCCTACGAGCAGTACTTC.

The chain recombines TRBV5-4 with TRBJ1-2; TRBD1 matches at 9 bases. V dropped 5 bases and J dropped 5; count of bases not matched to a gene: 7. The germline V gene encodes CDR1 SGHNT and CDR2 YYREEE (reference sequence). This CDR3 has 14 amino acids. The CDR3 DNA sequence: TGTGCCAGCAGGCGGGACAGGGCGGGGTATGGCTACACCTTC. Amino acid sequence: CASRRDRAGYGYTF.

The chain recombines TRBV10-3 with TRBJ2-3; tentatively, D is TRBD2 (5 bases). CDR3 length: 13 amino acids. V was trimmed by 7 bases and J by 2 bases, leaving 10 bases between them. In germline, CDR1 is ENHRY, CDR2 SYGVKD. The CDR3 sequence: CAIIEGNTDTQYF. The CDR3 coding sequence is TGTGCCATCATAGAGGGTAACACAGATACGCAGTATTTT.

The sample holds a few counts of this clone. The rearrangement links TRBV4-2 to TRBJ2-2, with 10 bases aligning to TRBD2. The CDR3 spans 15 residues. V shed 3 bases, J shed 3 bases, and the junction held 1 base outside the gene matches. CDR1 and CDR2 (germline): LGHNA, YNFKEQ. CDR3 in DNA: TGTGCCAGCAGCCAGAGCGGGAGGGACACCGGGGAGCTGTTTTTT. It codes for CASSQSGRDTGELFF.

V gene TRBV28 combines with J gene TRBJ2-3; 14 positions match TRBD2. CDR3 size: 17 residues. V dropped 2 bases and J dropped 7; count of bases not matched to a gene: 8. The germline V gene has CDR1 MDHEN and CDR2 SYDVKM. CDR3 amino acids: CASSLPGLAGGGYTQYF. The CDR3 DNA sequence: TGTGCCAGCAGTTTACCAGGACTAGCGGGGGGCGGGTATACGCAGTATTTT.

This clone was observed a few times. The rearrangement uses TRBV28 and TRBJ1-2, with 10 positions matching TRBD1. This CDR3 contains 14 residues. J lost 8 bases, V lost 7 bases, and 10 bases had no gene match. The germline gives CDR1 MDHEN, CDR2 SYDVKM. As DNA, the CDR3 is TGTGCCAGCAAGGGACAGGGGAGATTTGGCGGCTACACCTTC. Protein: CASKGQGRFGGYTF.

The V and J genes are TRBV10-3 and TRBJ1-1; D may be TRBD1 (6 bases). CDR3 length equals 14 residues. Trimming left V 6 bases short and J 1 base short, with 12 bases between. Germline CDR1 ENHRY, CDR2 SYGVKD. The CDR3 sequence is CAIRGGAGNTEAFF. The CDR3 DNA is TGTGCCATCAGGGGGGGGGCAGGGAACACTGAAGCTTTCTTT.

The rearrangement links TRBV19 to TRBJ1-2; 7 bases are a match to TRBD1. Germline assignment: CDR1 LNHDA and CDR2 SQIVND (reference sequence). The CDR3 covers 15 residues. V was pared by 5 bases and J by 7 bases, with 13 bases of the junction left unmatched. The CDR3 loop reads CASSSSQGPHSGYTF. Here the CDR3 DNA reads TGTGCCAGTAGTTCCTCACAGGGGCCACACTCTGGCTACACCTTC.

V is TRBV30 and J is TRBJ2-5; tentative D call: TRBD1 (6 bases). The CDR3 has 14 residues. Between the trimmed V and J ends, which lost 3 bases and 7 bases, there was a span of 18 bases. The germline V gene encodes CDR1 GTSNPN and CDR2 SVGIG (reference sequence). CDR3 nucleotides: TGTGCCTGGAGGACAGCAGGGGCCGCATGGACCCAGTACTTC. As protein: CAWRTAGAAWTQYF.

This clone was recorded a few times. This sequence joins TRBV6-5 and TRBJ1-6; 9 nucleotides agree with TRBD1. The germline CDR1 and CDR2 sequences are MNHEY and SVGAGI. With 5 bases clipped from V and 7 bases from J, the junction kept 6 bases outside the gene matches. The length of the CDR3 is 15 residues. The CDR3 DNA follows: TGTGCCAGCAGTCTGGACAGGGGCGGGAATTCACCCCTCCACTTT. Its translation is CASSLDRGGNSPLHF.

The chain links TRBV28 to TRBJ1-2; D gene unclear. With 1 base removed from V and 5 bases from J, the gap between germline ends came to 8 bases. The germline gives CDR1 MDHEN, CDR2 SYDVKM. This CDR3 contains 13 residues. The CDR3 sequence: CASSLLLRYGYTF. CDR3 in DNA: TGTGCCAGCAGTTTATTGTTGCGGTATGGCTACACCTTC.

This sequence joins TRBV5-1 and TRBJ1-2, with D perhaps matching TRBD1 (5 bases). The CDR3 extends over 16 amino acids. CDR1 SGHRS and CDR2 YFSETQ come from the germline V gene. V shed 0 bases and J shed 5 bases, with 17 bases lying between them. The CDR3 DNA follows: TGCGCCAGCAGCTTGGCGGCACCGGGAGAGGGGTATGGCTACACCTTC. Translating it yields CASSLAAPGEGYGYTF.

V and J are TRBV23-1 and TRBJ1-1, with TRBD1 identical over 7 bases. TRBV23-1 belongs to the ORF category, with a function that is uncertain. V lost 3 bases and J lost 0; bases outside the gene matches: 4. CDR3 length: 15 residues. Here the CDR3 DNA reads TGCGCCAGCAGTCAGCGGGACAGCTTGAACACTGAAGCTTTCTTT. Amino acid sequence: CASSQRDSLNTEAFF.

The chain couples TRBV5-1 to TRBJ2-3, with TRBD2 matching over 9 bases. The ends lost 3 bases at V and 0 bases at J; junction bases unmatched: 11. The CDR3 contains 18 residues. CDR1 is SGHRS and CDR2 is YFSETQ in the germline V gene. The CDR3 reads CASSYSTPGLASTDTQYF. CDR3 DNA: TGCGCCAGCAGCTATTCTACCCCCGGACTAGCGAGCACAGATACGCAGTATTTT. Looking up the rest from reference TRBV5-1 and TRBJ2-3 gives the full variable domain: KAGVTQTPRYLIKTRGQQVTLSCSPISGHRSVSWYQQTPGQGLQFLFEYFSETQRNKGNFPGRFSGRQFSNSRSEMNVSTLELGDSALYLCASSYSTPGLASTDTQYFGPGTRLTVL.

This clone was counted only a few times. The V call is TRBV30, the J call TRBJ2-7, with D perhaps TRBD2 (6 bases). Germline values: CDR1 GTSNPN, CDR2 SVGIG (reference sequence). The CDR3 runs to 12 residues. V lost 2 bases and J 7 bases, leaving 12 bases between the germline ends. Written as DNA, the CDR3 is TGTGCCTGGAGTCCCGGGAGTGGGGAGCAGTACTTC. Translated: CAWSPGSGEQYF. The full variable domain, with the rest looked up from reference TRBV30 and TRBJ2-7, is SQTIHQWPATLVQPVGSPLSLECTVEGTSNPNLYWYRQAAGRGLQLLFYSVGIGQISSEVPQNLSASRPQDRQFILSSKKLLLSDSGFYLCAWSPGSGEQYFGPGTRLTVT.

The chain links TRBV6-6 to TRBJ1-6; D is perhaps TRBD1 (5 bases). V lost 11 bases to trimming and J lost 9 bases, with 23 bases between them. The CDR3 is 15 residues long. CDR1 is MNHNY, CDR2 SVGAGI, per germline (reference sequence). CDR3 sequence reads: CACTKGRSVGSPLHF. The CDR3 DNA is TGTGCCTGCACCAAGGGGCGTTCAGTGGGTTCACCCCTCCACTTT.

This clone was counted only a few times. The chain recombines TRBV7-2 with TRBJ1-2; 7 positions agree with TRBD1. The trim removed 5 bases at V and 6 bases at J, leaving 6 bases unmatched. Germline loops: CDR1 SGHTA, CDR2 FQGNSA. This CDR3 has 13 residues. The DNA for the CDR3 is TGTGCCAGCAGCCCGCGGGACAGCGATGGCTACACCTTC. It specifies CASSPRDSDGYTF. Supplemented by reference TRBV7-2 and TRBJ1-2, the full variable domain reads GAGVSQSPSNKVTEKGKDVELRCDPISGHTALYWYRQSLGQGLEFLIYFQGNSAPDKSGLPSDRFSAERTGGSVSTLTIQRTQQEDSAVYLCASSPRDSDGYTFGSGTRLTVV.

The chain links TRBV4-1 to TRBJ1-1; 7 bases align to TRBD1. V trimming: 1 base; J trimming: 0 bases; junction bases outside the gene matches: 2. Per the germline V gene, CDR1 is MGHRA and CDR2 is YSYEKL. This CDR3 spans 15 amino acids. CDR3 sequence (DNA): TGCGCCAGCAGCCAAGTTGGGACAGTGAACACTGAAGCTTTCTTT. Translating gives CASSQVGTVNTEAFF.

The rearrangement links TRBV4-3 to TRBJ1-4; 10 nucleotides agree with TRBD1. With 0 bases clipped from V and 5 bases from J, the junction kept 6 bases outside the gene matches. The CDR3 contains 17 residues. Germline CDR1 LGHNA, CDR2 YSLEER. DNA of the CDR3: TGCGCCAGCAGCCAAGATCCAGGGACAGGGGTAAATGAAAAACTGTTTTTT. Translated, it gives CASSQDPGTGVNEKLFF.

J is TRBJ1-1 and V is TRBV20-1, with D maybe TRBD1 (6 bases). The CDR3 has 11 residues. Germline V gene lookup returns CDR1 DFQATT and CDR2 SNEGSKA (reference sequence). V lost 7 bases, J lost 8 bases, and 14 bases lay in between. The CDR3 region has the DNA TGCAGTGTTTCGGGGGGGCGCGAAGCTTTCTTT. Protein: CSVSGGREAFF.

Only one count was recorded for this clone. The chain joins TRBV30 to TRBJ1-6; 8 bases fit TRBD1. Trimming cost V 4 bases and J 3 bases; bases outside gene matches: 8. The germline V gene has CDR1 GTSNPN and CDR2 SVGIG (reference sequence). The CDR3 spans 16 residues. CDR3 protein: CAWMAGGVVYNSPLHF. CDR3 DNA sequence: TGTGCCTGGATGGCAGGGGGCGTCGTCTATAATTCACCCCTCCACTTT.

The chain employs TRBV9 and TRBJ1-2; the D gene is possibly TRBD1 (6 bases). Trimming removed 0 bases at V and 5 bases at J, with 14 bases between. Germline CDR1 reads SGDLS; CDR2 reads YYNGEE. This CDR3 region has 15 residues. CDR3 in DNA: TGTGCCAGCAGCGTAGGGCAGGGGAGAGGGTATGGCTACACCTTC. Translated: CASSVGQGRGYGYTF.

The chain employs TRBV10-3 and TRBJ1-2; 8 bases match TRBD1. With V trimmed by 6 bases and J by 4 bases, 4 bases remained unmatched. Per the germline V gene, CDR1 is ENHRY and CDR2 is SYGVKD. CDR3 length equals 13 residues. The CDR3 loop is CAISLQGGYGYTF. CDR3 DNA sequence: TGTGCCATCAGCCTACAGGGGGGCTATGGCTACACCTTC.

The CDR3 DNA sequence: TGTGCCTGGTCGCGGGGGCTATACAATGAGCAGTTCTTC. It is translated as CAWSRGLYNEQFF. The V gene is TRBV30, the J gene TRBJ2-1, with a tentative D call TRBD2 (7 bases). Trimming cost V 5 bases and J 4 bases, with 12 bases left between them. CDR1 and CDR2 from the germline V gene are GTSNPN and SVGIG (reference sequence). This CDR3 has 13 amino acids.

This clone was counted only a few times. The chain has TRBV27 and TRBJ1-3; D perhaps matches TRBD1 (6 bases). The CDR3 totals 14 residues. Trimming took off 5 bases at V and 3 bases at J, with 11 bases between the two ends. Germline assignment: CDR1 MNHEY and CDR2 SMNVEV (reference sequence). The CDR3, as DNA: TGTGCCAGCAGTCTGCAGGGGTTTGGAAACACCATATATTTT. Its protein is CASSLQGFGNTIYF.

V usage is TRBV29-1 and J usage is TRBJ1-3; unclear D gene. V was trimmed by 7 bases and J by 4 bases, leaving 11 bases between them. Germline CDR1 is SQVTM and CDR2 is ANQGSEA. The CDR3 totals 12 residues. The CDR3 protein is CSAQTEGNTIYF. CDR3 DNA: TGCAGCGCCCAAACTGAGGGAAACACCATATATTTT.

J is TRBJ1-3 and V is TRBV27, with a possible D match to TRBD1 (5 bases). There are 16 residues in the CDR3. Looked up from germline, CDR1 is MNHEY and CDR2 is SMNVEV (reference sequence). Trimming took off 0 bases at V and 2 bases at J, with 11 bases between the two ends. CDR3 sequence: CASSLSGREAGNTIYF. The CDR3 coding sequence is TGTGCCAGCAGTTTATCGGGCAGGGAAGCTGGAAACACCATATATTTT.